The rows below give T cell receptor beta chains drawn from one sample of a study of blood T cell repertoires in COVID-19. Libraries were prepared by immunoSEQ multiplex PCR; TCRdb keeps only in-frame clonotypes and omits some of them. The data show over 150,000 clones, around 90% seen once. Sequencing was carried out using peripheral blood. The source is a man between 60 and 75 years old with COVID-19, enrolled during active disease. Each CDR3 is given with its conserved first and last residue. A D gene is named only where the DNA matches it firmly. Where a row states a size, it is once, few, many or the class of an expanded clone; other rows omit it.

abundance: .; d_gene: TRBD1; j_gene: TRBJ1-3; v_gene: TRBV19; CDR3aa: CASSPWDSSGNTIYF; CDR3nt: TGTGCCAGTAGTCCATGGGACAGCTCTGGAAACACCATATATTTT
abundance: .; d_gene: TRBD1; j_gene: TRBJ2-7; v_gene: TRBV30; CDR3aa: CAWSSLRDRGRYEQYF; CDR3nt: TGTGCCTGGAGTTCACTCCGGGACAGGGGCCGGTACGAGCAGTACTTC
abundance: .; d_gene: TRBD2; j_gene: TRBJ2-7; v_gene: TRBV28; CDR3aa: CASSSPGGITYEQYF; CDR3nt: TGTGCCAGCAGTTCCCCGGGGGGTATCACCTACGAGCAGTACTTC
abundance: .; d_gene: TRBD1; j_gene: TRBJ2-5; v_gene: TRBV28; CDR3aa: CASSLFSYRGVDQETQYF; CDR3nt: TGTGCCAGCAGTTTATTTTCCTACAGGGGGGTGGACCAAGAGACCCAGTACTTC
abundance: .; d_gene: .; j_gene: TRBJ2-6; v_gene: TRBV29-1; CDR3aa: CSARFDSGANVLTF; CDR3nt: TGCAGCGCTCGGTTCGACTCTGGGGCCAACGTCCTGACTTTC
abundance: .; d_gene: .; j_gene: TRBJ1-1; v_gene: TRBV6-2/TRBV6-3; CDR3aa: CASSYGQIAEAFF; CDR3nt: TGTGCCAGCAGTTACGGGCAGATAGCTGAAGCTTTCTTT
abundance: .; d_gene: .; j_gene: TRBJ2-3; v_gene: TRBV9; CDR3aa: CASSRSGDTQYF; CDR3nt: TGTGCCAGCAGTCGTAGCGGAGATACGCAGTATTTT
abundance: .; d_gene: TRBD1; j_gene: TRBJ1-1; v_gene: TRBV18; CDR3aa: CASSSGTGNTEAFF; CDR3nt: TGTGCCAGCTCGTCCGGGACAGGGAACACTGAAGCTTTCTTT
abundance: .; d_gene: TRBD2; j_gene: TRBJ2-3; v_gene: TRBV4-1; CDR3aa: CASSQVWRGITDTQYF; CDR3nt: TGCGCCAGCAGCCAAGTCTGGCGGGGGATCACAGATACGCAGTATTTT
abundance: .; d_gene: TRBD1; j_gene: TRBJ2-3; v_gene: TRBV6-5; CDR3aa: CASRTGDTDTQYF; CDR3nt: TGTGCCAGCAGAACAGGGGACACAGATACGCAGTATTTT
abundance: once; d_gene: TRBD2; j_gene: TRBJ2-2; v_gene: TRBV7-3; CDR3aa: CASSLIAGGLNGELFF; CDR3nt: TGTGCCAGCAGCTTAATAGCGGGGGGCCTTAACGGGGAGCTGTTTTTT
abundance: few; d_gene: .; j_gene: TRBJ2-7; v_gene: TRBV6-5; CDR3aa: CASSYSGRAYEGQYF; CDR3nt: TGTGCCAGCAGTTACTCGGGCAGAGCCTACGAGGGGCAGTACTTC